A single sample gave rise to the 18 T cell receptor beta chains below, sequenced in a study of T-cell reconstitution after alpha-beta-depleted transplantation in children. As it was prepared, the TCRbeta library received unique molecular identifiers. One entry per CDR3 protein, called by TCRdb with MiXCR from the PCR reads. The sample has under 350,000 distinct CDR3 sequences, approximately 9.6% seen once. The specimen was PBMCs from the stem cell graft donor, collected from the stem cell graft. These receptor sequences come from a human donor who donated a stem cell graft to a child with SCID.

A few counts support this clonotype. V usage is TRBV7-9 and J usage is TRBJ2-5; 9 nucleotides line up with TRBD1. The CDR3 runs to 14 residues. Germline CDR1 SEHNR, CDR2 FQNEAQ (reference sequence). Unmatched junction bases numbered 6, after V lost 6 bases and J lost 4 bases. The CDR3: CASSGGTGRETQYF. Here the CDR3 DNA reads TGTGCCAGCAGTGGCGGGACAGGGAGAGAGACCCAGTACTTC.

This chain uses TRBV11-2 with TRBJ1-6; 10 bases are shared with TRBD1. The CDR3 is 15 amino acids. Germline CDR1 SGHAT, CDR2 FQNNGV. Germline trimming cut 5 bases from V and 8 bases from J; bases unmatched to any gene: 6. For the CDR3, the DNA is TGTGCCAGCAGCCCTGGGGACAGGGGTTATTCACCCCTCCACTTT. Encoded protein: CASSPGDRGYSPLHF.

This clonotype was seen many times. The chain links TRBV11-1 to TRBJ2-3; either TRBD1 or TRBD2 may supply D (6 bases each). V lost 1 base and J 2 bases, leaving 22 bases between the germline ends. Germline V gives CDR1 SGHAT, CDR2 FQDESV (reference sequence). The CDR3 covers 19 residues. The CDR3 region is CASSLGTSFRGHPTDTQYF. CDR3 nucleotide sequence: TGTGCCAGCAGCTTAGGGACTTCATTTCGGGGGCACCCCACAGATACGCAGTATTTT.

The J gene is TRBJ2-7, the V gene TRBV27, with TRBD1 matching 10 bases. The CDR3 extends over 15 amino acids. With V trimmed by 5 bases and J by 2 bases, 6 bases remained unmatched. Per germline, CDR1 MNHEY and CDR2 SMNVEV (reference sequence). The CDR3 protein is CASSALTGGTYEQYF. The CDR3 nucleotides read TGTGCCAGCAGTGCACTGACAGGGGGCACCTACGAGCAGTACTTC.

This clonotype was counted only a few times. In nucleotides, the CDR3 is TGCGCCAGCAGCCAAGGGAATAGCGCTGACTACGAGCAGTACTTC. Amino acid sequence: CASSQGNSADYEQYF. The chain uses TRBV4-1 and TRBJ2-7, with D tentatively TRBD2 (5 bases). The CDR3 length is 15 residues. The germline gives CDR1 MGHRA, CDR2 YSYEKL. Deletions cut 1 base from V and 3 bases from J, with 13 bases between.

In this sample, this clonotype turned up many times. The rearrangement uses TRBV7-9 and TRBJ1-5; D is ambiguous. Germline V gene sequence: CDR1 SEHNR, CDR2 FQNEAQ (reference sequence). The CDR3 consists of 12 residues. V was pared by 3 bases and J by 3 bases, with 3 bases between. The CDR3 loop is CASSLSNQPQHF. The CDR3 region has the DNA TGTGCCAGCAGCTTGTCCAATCAGCCCCAGCATTTT.

This clonotype was recorded many times. The V gene is TRBV5-1, the J gene TRBJ2-2; TRBD1 matches at 10 bases. The CDR3 covers 16 residues. Germline loops: CDR1 SGHRS, CDR2 YFSETQ. J gave up 5 bases and V 0 bases, and 4 bases lay outside the gene matches. This CDR3 reads CASSLETGGGTGELFF. Here the CDR3 DNA reads TGCGCCAGCAGCTTGGAGACAGGGGGCGGAACCGGGGAGCTGTTTTTT.

The chain has TRBV27 and TRBJ1-1; D gene unclear. CDR3 length equals 14 residues. Trimming removed 5 bases at V and 2 bases at J, with 12 bases between. Looked up from germline, CDR1 is MNHEY and CDR2 is SMNVEV (reference sequence). The CDR3 DNA reads TGTGCCAGCAGTCCCGAATGGGGAAACACTGAAGCTTTCTTT. Translation: CASSPEWGNTEAFF.

The gene calls are TRBV7-9 and TRBJ1-1; D is perhaps TRBD1 (5 bases). Between the trimmed V and J ends, which lost 6 bases and 2 bases, there was a span of 10 bases. The CDR3 covers 13 residues. From germline, CDR1 is SEHNR and CDR2 FQNEAQ (reference sequence). The CDR3: CASRSDTNTEAFF. The CDR3 DNA reads TGTGCCAGCAGATCGGACACCAACACTGAAGCTTTCTTT.

The V call is TRBV20-1, the J call TRBJ1-1; no definite D call. CDR3 size: 13 residues. The germline V gene encodes CDR1 DFQATT and CDR2 SNEGSKA (reference sequence). The ends were cut back, 1 base at V and 7 bases at J, with 13 bases in the middle. The DNA of the CDR3 is TGCAGTGCTAGAGCCAGTAAAACAAGTGAAGCTTTCTTT. Translating it yields CSARASKTSEAFF.

This clonotype was detected a few times. The chain carries TRBV20-1 and TRBJ2-2; maybe TRBD2 (6 bases). Trimming took off 1 base at V and 1 base at J, with 13 bases between the two ends. In germline, CDR1 is DFQATT, CDR2 SNEGSKA (reference sequence). CDR3 size: 16 residues. The CDR3 here is CSARVNPGVNTGELFF. The DNA for the CDR3 is TGCAGTGCTAGAGTCAATCCGGGAGTGAACACCGGGGAGCTGTTTTTT.

The rearrangement uses TRBV12-3 or TRBV12-4 and TRBJ2-3; perhaps TRBD2 as D (6 bases). The V end lost 3 bases, the J end lost 8 bases, and 33 bases lay between the germline ends. The CDR3 loop spans 20 amino acids. In nucleotides, the CDR3 is TGTGCCAGCAGTTTTGGGCCTAGCGACGGTAGTAGTAGGTACCGCGGTACGCAGTATTTT. Its translation: CASSFGPSDGSSRYRGTQYF.

The genes are TRBV4-1 and TRBJ2-5; possibly TRBD2 for D (6 bases). V shed 2 bases and J shed 5 bases, with 12 bases lying between them. The CDR3 consists of 14 residues. Germline CDR1 is MGHRA and CDR2 is YSYEKL. CDR3 loop: CASSQFQGGETQYF. The CDR3 DNA sequence: TGCGCCAGCAGCCAATTTCAGGGAGGCGAGACCCAGTACTTC.

This clonotype was found many times. V and J are TRBV7-9 and TRBJ2-2; the D is unclear. This CDR3 spans 13 amino acids. V lost 5 bases, J lost 8 bases, and 12 bases lay in between. CDR1 SEHNR and CDR2 FQNEAQ come from the germline V gene (reference sequence). The DNA of the CDR3 is TGTGCCAGCAGCCAAGCAGGAGCGGGGGAGCTGTTTTTT. Amino acid sequence: CASSQAGAGELFF.

Ten or more counts support this clonotype. The V call is TRBV6-1, the J call TRBJ2-3, with TRBD2 identical over 9 bases. CDR1 and CDR2 (germline): MNHNS, SASEGT. V trimming: 7 bases; J trimming: 4 bases; junction bases outside the gene matches: 3. This CDR3 contains 13 residues. The DNA for the CDR3 is TGTGCCAGCATGCGGGGGGGAGCAGATACGCAGTATTTT. The encoded protein is CASMRGGADTQYF.

The chain employs TRBV5-1 and TRBJ2-1; 7 positions agree with TRBD1. CDR1 is SGHRS and CDR2 is YFSETQ in the germline V gene. This CDR3 is built from 14 residues. The V segment lost 5 bases and the J segment 8 bases; nucleotides outside the gene matches: 10. CDR3 sequence (DNA): TGCGCCAGCAGTAACCCACAGGGGCAGGATGAGCAGTTCTTC. It encodes CASSNPQGQDEQFF.

The chain has TRBV10-3 and TRBJ2-5; 9 bases agree with TRBD2. This CDR3 region has 15 residues. V lost 2 bases, J lost 1 base, and 2 bases stayed unmatched. Germline assignment: CDR1 ENHRY and CDR2 SYGVKD. The CDR3 DNA follows: TGTGCCATCAGTGAGGAGACTAGCGGCCAAGAGACCCAGTACTTC. Translating gives CAISEETSGQETQYF.

Many counts were recorded for this clonotype. V and J are TRBV20-1 and TRBJ1-6; the D gene is possibly TRBD1 (6 bases). V lost 1 base to trimming and J lost 6 bases, with 13 bases between them. Germline V gene data show CDR1 as DFQATT and CDR2 as SNEGSKA (reference sequence). This CDR3 has 15 amino acids. CDR3 amino acids: CSARVPGEFNSPLHF. The CDR3 DNA reads as TGCAGTGCTAGAGTCCCAGGGGAATTTAATTCACCCCTCCACTTT.